Listed below are T cell receptor beta chains from one sample, sequenced in a study of shared clonotypes between healthy human individuals. TCRdb's table, derived via immunoSEQ multiplex PCR, lists solely in-frame clones and lacks some. This table holds about 120,000 clones, 68% found once. Source material: memory CD8+ T cells sorted from blood. All receptors come from a woman aged 25 to 39 in good health. Each CDR3 is given without its conserved first and last residue. Expanded clones are given a class, and other clones once, few, many or no size at all.

V | length | size | CDR3
TRBV19 | 15 | - | ASSPGRRNSLNQPQH
TRBV19 | 12 | - | ASSIWPDYLTQY
TRBV11-2 | 14 | - | ASTIGQGTFLYEQY
TRBV15 | 13 | - | ATSNYRDRDHEQY
TRBV29-1 | 11 | - | SVGSRGTYEQY
TRBV4-1 | 15 | - | ASSSITTGRTSDGYT
TRBV5-4 | 11 | - | ASSLQGSYEQY
TRBV2 | 14 | - | ASSKPGQGPSYEQY
TRBV19 | 12 | - | ARSLRTGPHEQY
TRBV25-1 | 14 | - | ASSEYGTGLINEQF
TRBV11-2 | 11 | - | ASSLDRAYEQY
TRBV7-8 | 13 | - | ASSLAHQGAYEQY
TRBV6-5 | 12 | - | ASSYSATNEKLF
TRBV2 | 13 | - | ASRLAGRTKNIQY
TRBV10-3 | 13 | many | AIHPGQYSNYGYT
TRBV25-1 | 11 | - | ASSELGPETQY
TRBV28 | 14 | - | ASSVARVSNVHGYT
TRBV2 | 11 | - | ASSDGGNQPQH
TRBV27 | 12 | many | ASSFLGGGQPQH
TRBV6-1 | 12 | many | ASTQTSEVSEQF
TRBV27 | 12 | - | ASSFANGYREQY
TRBV5-1 | 13 | few | ASSLGGLDRHEQY
TRBV2 | 11 | many | AGKREAIAEQF
TRBV5-1 | 13 | - | ASSFPGGSSYEQY
TRBV28 | 12 | - | ASSLGGISYEQY
TRBV18 | 13 | - | ASSPWDRGRIGYT
TRBV28 | 13 | - | ASSPRQVSGNTIY
TRBV7-2 | 12 | - | ASSLAGGPYEQY
TRBV14 | 15 | - | ASSQWDRVWDTGELF
TRBV5-4 | 11 | - | ASSFDITVEAF
TRBV4-3 | 12 | - | ASSQGEDTGELF
TRBV27 | 12 | - | ASSLAGASYEQY
TRBV27 | 12 | - | ASSRGRGVGTIY
TRBV5-1 | 14 | - | ASSFGLESSYNEQF
TRBV10-3 | 12 | - | AITEGTRGTEAF
TRBV13 | 17 | - | ASSLGGLVRQFASYEQY
TRBV6-1 | 10 | - | ASSVPLDEQY
TRBV18 | 13 | once | ASSPLAGGSYEQY
TRBV25-1 | 13 | - | ASSEKDFASYEQY
TRBV29-1 | 11 | - | SVVVRSYNEQF
TRBV30 | 10 | once | AWRGGDTEAF
TRBV30 | 9 | - | AWTGGYEQY
TRBV7-3 | 16 | - | ASSLSGERFSSYNEQF
TRBV10-2 | 11 | - | ASHQGGPYTQY
TRBV12-5 | 11 | - | AVTRTGGTEAF